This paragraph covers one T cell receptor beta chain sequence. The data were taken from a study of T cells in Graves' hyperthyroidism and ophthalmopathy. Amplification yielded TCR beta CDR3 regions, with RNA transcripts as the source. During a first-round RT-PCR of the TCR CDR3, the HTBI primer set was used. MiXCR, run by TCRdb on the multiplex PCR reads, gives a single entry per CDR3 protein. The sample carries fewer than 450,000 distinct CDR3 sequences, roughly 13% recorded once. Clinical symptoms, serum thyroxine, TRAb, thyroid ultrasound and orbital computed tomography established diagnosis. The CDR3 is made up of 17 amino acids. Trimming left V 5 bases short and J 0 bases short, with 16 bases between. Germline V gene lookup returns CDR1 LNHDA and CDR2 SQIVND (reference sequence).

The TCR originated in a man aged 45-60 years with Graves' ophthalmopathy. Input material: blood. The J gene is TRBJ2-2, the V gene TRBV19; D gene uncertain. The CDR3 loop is CASSSRNTVTNTGELFF. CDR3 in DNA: TGTGCCAGTAGTTCCCGAAACACAGTTACGAACACCGGGGAGCTGTTTTTT.